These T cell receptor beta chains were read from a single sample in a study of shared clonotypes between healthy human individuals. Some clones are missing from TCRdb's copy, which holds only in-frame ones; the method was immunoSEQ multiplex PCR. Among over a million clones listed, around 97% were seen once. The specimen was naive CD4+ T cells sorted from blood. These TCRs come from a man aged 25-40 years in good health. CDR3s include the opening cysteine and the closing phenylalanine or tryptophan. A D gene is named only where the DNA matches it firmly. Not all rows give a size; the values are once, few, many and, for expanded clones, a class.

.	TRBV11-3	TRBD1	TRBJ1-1	CASSFGRTGEAFF	TGTGCCAGCAGCTTCGGTCGGACAGGGGAAGCTTTCTTT
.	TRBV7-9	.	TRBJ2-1	CATHQASQEREQFF	TGTGCCACCCACCAGGCTAGCCAGGAACGTGAGCAGTTCTTC
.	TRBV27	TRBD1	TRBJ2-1	CASSPGQLYNEQFF	TGTGCCAGCAGTCCGGGACAGCTATACAATGAGCAGTTCTTC
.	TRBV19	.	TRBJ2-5	CASGSLETQYF	TGTGCCAGTGGATCGTTGGAGACCCAGTACTTC
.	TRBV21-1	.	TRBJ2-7	CASSKGRILHGRSYEQYF	TGTGCCAGCAGCAAAGGGCGAATTCTTCACGGGAGAAGCTACGAGCAGTACTTC
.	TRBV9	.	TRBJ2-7	CASSVGVWEQYF	TGTGCCAGCAGCGTAGGAGTGTGGGAGCAGTACTTC
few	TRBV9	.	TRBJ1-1	CASSVSSMNTEAFF	TGTGCCAGCAGCGTAAGTAGCATGAACACTGAAGCTTTCTTT
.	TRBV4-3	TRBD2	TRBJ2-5	CASSRGPPGLAVETQYF	TGCGCCAGCAGCCGAGGGCCTCCGGGACTAGCTGTGGAGACCCAGTACTTC
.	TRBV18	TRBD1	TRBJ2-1	CASSPTGGNSYNEQFF	TGTGCCAGCTCACCGACAGGGGGCAACTCCTACAATGAGCAGTTCTTC
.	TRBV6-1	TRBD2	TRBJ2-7	CASTHPGLGNYEQYF	TGTGCCAGCACTCACCCGGGACTAGGCAATTACGAGCAGTACTTC
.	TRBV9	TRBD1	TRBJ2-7	CASSVKGQGVGEQYF	TGTGCCAGCAGCGTAAAGGGACAGGGGGTCGGCGAGCAGTACTTC
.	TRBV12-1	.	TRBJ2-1	CASSFVRLAGDSSYNEQFF	TGTGCCAGCAGCTTTGTTAGACTAGCGGGGGATAGCTCCTACAATGAGCAGTTCTTC
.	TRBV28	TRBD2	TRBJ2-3	CASSSLAGGTDTQYF	TGTGCCAGCAGTTCACTAGCGGGAGGCACAGATACGCAGTATTTT
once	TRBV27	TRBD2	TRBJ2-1	CASSLRPLANNYNEQFF	TGTGCCAGCAGTTTGAGGCCACTAGCGAACAATTACAATGAGCAGTTCTTC
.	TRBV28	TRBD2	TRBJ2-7	CASKAGGDSYEQYF	TGTGCCAGCAAGGCGGGAGGGGACTCCTACGAGCAGTACTTC
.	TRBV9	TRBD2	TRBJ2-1	CASSVVGGRVNEQFF	TGTGCCAGCAGCGTAGTCGGCGGGAGGGTCAATGAGCAGTTCTTC
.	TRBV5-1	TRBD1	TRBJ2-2	CASSSRTGLGTGELFF	TGCGCCAGCAGCTCGAGGACAGGGTTGGGCACCGGGGAGCTGTTTTTT
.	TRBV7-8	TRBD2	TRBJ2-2	CASSPGSAGVTGELFF	TGTGCCAGCAGCCCAGGATCAGCGGGAGTCACCGGGGAGCTGTTTTTT
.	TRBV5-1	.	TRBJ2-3	CASSQKSSVPDTQYF	TGCGCCAGCAGCCAGAAGAGTAGCGTCCCAGATACGCAGTATTTT
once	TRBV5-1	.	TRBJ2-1	CASSSALASLGNEQFF	TGCGCCAGCTCTTCGGCCCTAGCGTCCCTTGGGAATGAGCAGTTCTTC
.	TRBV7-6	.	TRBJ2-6	CASSPSNSGANVLTF	TGTGCCAGCAGCCCCTCGAACTCTGGGGCCAACGTCCTGACTTTC
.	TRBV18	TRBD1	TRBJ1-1	CASSQLDRGVEAFF	TGTGCCAGCTCACAACTCGACAGGGGAGTGGAAGCTTTCTTT
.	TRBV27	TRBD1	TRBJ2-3	CASSFYGQGKTDTQYF	TGTGCCAGCAGTTTCTATGGACAGGGTAAAACAGATACGCAGTATTTT
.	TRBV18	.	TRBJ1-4	CASSPNRSNEKLFF	TGTGCCAGCTCACCAAACAGGAGTAATGAAAAACTGTTTTTT
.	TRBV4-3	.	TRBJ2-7	CASSQDRGYEQYF	TGCGCCAGCAGCCAAGATAGAGGCTACGAGCAGTACTTC
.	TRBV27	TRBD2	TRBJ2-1	CASSSVAGGNYNEQFF	TGTGCCAGCAGTTCCGTAGCGGGAGGGAACTACAATGAGCAGTTCTTC
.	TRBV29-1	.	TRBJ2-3	CSVDFLNGDTQYF	TGCAGCGTTGATTTCCTGAACGGGGATACGCAGTATTTT
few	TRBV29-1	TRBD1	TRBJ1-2	CSVETQGAYYGYTF	TGCAGCGTTGAAACACAGGGGGCTTACTATGGCTACACCTTC
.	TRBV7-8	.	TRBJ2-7	CASSKRSRDYEQYF	TGTGCCAGCAGCAAGAGGTCCCGGGACTACGAGCAGTACTTC
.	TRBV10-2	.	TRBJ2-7	CASSERPGAPYEQYF	TGCGCCAGCAGTGAAAGGCCAGGGGCGCCCTACGAGCAGTACTTC
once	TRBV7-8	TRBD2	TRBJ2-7	CASSLVGTSGSISYEQYF	TGTGCCAGCAGCTTAGTTGGCACTAGCGGGAGCATCTCCTACGAGCAGTACTTC
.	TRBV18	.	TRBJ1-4	CASSPNEEKLFF	TGTGCCAGCTCACCTAACGAAGAAAAACTGTTTTTT
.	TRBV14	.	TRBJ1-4	CASSQERGKLFF	TGTGCCAGCAGCCAAGAAAGGGGGAAACTGTTTTTT
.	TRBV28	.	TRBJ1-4	CASRDNEKLFF	TGTGCCAGCAGAGATAATGAAAAACTGTTTTTT
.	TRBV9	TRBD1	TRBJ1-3	CASSLNRRTGAGTIYF	TGTGCCAGCAGCCTAAATCGTAGGACAGGGGCAGGCACCATATATTTT
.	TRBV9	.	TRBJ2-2	CASSVHRAVAGELFF	TGTGCCAGCAGCGTTCATAGAGCAGTCGCCGGGGAGCTGTTTTTT
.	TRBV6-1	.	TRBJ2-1	CASSVSYNEQFF	TGTGCCAGCAGTGTATCTTACAATGAGCAGTTCTTC
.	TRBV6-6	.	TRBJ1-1	CASSYLENTEAFF	TGTGCCAGCAGTTACTTGGAGAACACTGAAGCTTTCTTT
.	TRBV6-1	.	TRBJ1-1	CASNSIGRTEAFF	TGTGCCAGCAACAGCATAGGGCGCACTGAAGCTTTCTTT
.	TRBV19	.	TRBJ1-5	CATRQAHSNQPQHF	TGTGCCACCAGACAGGCCCATAGCAATCAGCCCCAGCATTTT
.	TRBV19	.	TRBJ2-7	CASSIGGTEQYF	TGTGCCAGTAGTATCGGAGGGACCGAGCAGTACTTC
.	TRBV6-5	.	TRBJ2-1	CASKSLRAVYNEQFF	TGTGCCAGCAAAAGCCTTCGGGCTGTCTACAATGAGCAGTTCTTC
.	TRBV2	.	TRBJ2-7	CAGNRGTYEQYF	TGTGCCGGCAACCGAGGGACCTACGAGCAGTACTTC
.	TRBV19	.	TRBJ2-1	CASSITGGLDNEQFF	TGTGCCAGTAGTATCACCGGAGGGTTGGACAATGAGCAGTTCTTC
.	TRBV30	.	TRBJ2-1	CAWSAGRVNEQFF	TGTGCCTGGAGTGCGGGCAGGGTGAATGAGCAGTTCTTC